The clone carrying this TCR beta chain was observed a single time. This may be a read error, as it is one base from a much larger clone. This sample is drawn from a study of T cells in Graves' hyperthyroidism and ophthalmopathy. The CDR3 has 20 residues. The germline gives CDR1 SNHLY, CDR2 FYNNEI. TCR beta CDR3 region amplification was performed from RNA transcripts. The HTBI primer set drove a first-round RT-PCR of the TCR CDR3. TCRdb redid the calling of the multiplex PCR reads with MiXCR, one entry per CDR3 protein. Altogether around 350,000 distinct CDR3 sequences are present, roughly 14% being singletons, with the ten largest covering around a quarter.

The chain is built from TRBV2 and TRBJ1-3, with a possible D match to TRBD1 (5 bases). The TCR originated in a young woman with Graves' hyperthyroidism that later progressed to Graves' ophthalmopathy. Specimen: blood. This CDR3 reads CASIRELYLSGLSSGNTRYF. CDR3 sequence (DNA): TGTGCCAGCATCAGGGAGTTGTACCTATCAGGGTTAAGCTCTGGAAACACCAGATATTTT.